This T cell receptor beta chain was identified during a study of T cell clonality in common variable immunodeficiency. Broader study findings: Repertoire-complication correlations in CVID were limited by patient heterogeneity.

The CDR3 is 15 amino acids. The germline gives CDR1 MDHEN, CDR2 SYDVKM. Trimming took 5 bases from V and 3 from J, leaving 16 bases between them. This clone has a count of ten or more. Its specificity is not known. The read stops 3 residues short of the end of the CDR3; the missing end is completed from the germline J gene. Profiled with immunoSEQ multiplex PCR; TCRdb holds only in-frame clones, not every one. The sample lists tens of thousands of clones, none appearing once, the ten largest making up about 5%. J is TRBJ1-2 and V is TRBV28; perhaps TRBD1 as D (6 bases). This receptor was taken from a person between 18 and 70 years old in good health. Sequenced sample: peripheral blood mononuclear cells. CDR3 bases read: TGTGCCAGCAGTCCAACAGGGAATAGGTACTATGGC. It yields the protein CASSPTGNRYYG. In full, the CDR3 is CASSPTGNRYYGYTF.